Shown below are 11 T cell receptor beta chains from a single sample sequenced in a study of cytomegalovirus exposure and HLA in healthy donors. The PCR contained 60 Vbeta and 13 Jbeta primers. Sequenced by immunoSEQ multiplex PCR; TCRdb stores in-frame clones only, minus some. The sample lists about 180,000 clones, about four fifths occurring once. The material sequenced was PBMCs. The receptors here all came from a man between 25 and 39 years old in good health and CMV-seropositive.

The chain combines TRBV11-2 with TRBJ2-1; TRBD2 matches at 15 bases. The junction had 10 bases not matched to a gene; V was cut back by 5 bases and J by 5 bases. The CDR3 runs to 18 residues. CDR1 and CDR2 from the germline V gene are SGHAT and FQNNGV. The CDR3 sequence: CASSPRTSGRASHNEQFF. CDR3 bases: TGTGCCAGCAGCCCGCGGACTAGCGGGAGGGCATCTCACAATGAGCAGTTCTTC.

The rearrangement links TRBV12-5 to TRBJ2-1, with 8 bases that match TRBD2. V lost 7 bases and J lost 5; bases outside the gene matches: 16. CDR3 length: 17 amino acids. Germline CDR1 and CDR2: LGHNT and FRNRAP. In DNA form, the CDR3 reads TGTGCTAGTGCCTCGTGGCGAACTAGCGGAGGGGACAATGAGCAGTTCTTC. It specifies CASASWRTSGGDNEQFF.

This chain connects TRBV28 to TRBJ2-1, with TRBD1 identical over 10 bases. In germline, CDR1 is MDHEN, CDR2 SYDVKM. V lost 8 bases, J lost 3 bases, and 13 bases stayed unmatched. The CDR3 is 17 residues long. CDR3 amino acids: CASGETGGGPGYNEQFF. The DNA for the CDR3 is TGTGCCAGCGGCGAGACAGGGGGCGGTCCGGGCTACAATGAGCAGTTCTTC.

The J gene is TRBJ2-7, the V gene TRBV2; TRBD1 agrees at 7 bases. With 6 bases clipped from V and 4 bases from J, the junction kept 12 bases outside the gene matches. The length of the CDR3 is 15 residues. CDR1 is SNHLY and CDR2 is FYNNEI in the germline V gene. The CDR3 nucleotides are TGTGCCAGCAGGACACCGGGACAGCCCCTATACGAGCAGTACTTC. Encoded protein: CASRTPGQPLYEQYF.

This chain joins TRBV7-2 and TRBJ2-7; no clear D. CDR1 and CDR2 from the germline V gene are SGHTA and FQGNSA. CDR3 length: 13 amino acids. Deletions cut 8 bases from V and 0 bases from J, with 11 bases between. The CDR3: CASSLLVSYEQYF. The CDR3, as DNA: TGTGCCAGCTCCTTACTGGTCTCCTACGAGCAGTACTTC.

CDR3 in amino acids: CASSPDTAYEQYF. The CDR3 DNA sequence: TGTGCCAGCTCACCAGACACCGCCTACGAGCAGTACTTC. This chain uses TRBV18 with TRBJ2-7; no definite D call. With 2 bases removed from V and 2 bases from J, the gap between germline ends came to 7 bases. The CDR3 loop spans 13 amino acids. Germline CDR1 and CDR2: KGHSH and LQKENI.

This clone occurred once. The gene calls are TRBV5-1 and TRBJ1-1; 7 bases agree with TRBD1. The V and J ends lost 0 bases and 4 bases, in that order; junction bases with no gene match: 3. Germline CDR1 is SGHRS and CDR2 is YFSETQ. This CDR3 contains 14 residues. This chain's CDR3 is CASSLGQGTTEAFF. For the CDR3, the DNA is TGCGCCAGCAGCTTGGGACAGGGTACCACTGAAGCTTTCTTT. Using reference TRBV5-1 and TRBJ1-1 for the parts outside the CDR3, the full variable domain is KAGVTQTPRYLIKTRGQQVTLSCSPISGHRSVSWYQQTPGQGLQFLFEYFSETQRNKGNFPGRFSGRQFSNSRSEMNVSTLELGDSALYLCASSLGQGTTEAFFGQGTRLTVV.

V is TRBV6-1 and J is TRBJ2-3; D gene unclear. The length of the CDR3 is 17 residues. Deletions cut 2 bases from V and 1 base from J, with 16 bases between. The germline V gene has CDR1 MNHNS and CDR2 SASEGT. The CDR3 is CASSEIGDLRRTDTQYF. Here the CDR3 DNA reads TGTGCCAGCAGTGAAATTGGTGACCTGAGGCGCACAGATACGCAGTATTTT.

The rearrangement joins TRBV11-2 to TRBJ2-7; 8 nucleotides align to TRBD1. This CDR3 is built from 15 residues. Germline CDR1 reads SGHAT; CDR2 reads FQNNGV. The J segment lost 4 bases and the V segment lost 4 bases, leaving 9 bases of the junction unmatched. CDR3 nucleotides: TGTGCCAGCAGCTCGGACAGGGTGGTTTCGTACGAGCAGTACTTC. This gives the protein CASSSDRVVSYEQYF. The full variable domain, with the rest looked up from reference TRBV11-2 and TRBJ2-7, is EAGVAQSPRYKIIEKRQSVAFWCNPISGHATLYWYQQILGQGPKLLIQFQNNGVVDDSQLPKDRFSAERLKGVDSTLKIQPAKLEDSAVYLCASSSDRVVSYEQYFGPGTRLTVT.

The gene calls are TRBV6-5 and TRBJ1-1; D is unclear. The germline V and J ends were trimmed by 5 bases and 4 bases, with 11 bases remaining between them. Germline CDR1 is MNHEY and CDR2 is SVGAGI. The CDR3 runs 13 residues. The chain's CDR3 is CASSGGVGTEAFF. In DNA, the CDR3 is TGTGCCAGCAGTGGCGGGGTCGGCACTGAAGCTTTCTTT.

CDR3 sequence: CASSQYTGGDEKLFF. The CDR3 DNA reads as TGTGCCAGCAGTCAGTATACAGGGGGCGATGAAAAACTGTTTTTT. V usage is TRBV6-5 and J usage is TRBJ1-4, with TRBD1 matching over 9 bases. This CDR3 is built from 15 residues. Germline trimming cut 5 bases from V and 6 bases from J; bases unmatched to any gene: 7. Germline V gives CDR1 MNHEY, CDR2 SVGAGI.